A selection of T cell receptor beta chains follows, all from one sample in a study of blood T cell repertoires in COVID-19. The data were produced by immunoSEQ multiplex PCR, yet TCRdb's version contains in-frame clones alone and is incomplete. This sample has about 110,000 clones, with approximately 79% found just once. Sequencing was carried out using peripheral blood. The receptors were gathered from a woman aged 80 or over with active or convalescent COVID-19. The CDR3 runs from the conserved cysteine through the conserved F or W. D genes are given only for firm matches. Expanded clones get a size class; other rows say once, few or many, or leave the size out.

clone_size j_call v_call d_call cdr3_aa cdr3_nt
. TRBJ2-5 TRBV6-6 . CASSYSNSQETQYF TGTGCCAGCAGTTACTCGAACAGCCAAGAGACCCAGTACTTC
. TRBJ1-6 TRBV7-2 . CASSLDNLGSLHF TGTGCCAGCAGCCTGGACAACTTGGGGTCCCTCCACTTT
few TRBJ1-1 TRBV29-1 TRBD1 CSVHRDSTEAFF TGCAGCGTACACCGGGACAGCACTGAAGCTTTCTTT
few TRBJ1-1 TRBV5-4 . CASSLGQMNTEAFF TGTGCCAGCAGCTTGGGGCAGATGAACACTGAAGCTTTCTTT
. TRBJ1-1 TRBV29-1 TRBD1 CSATGQQNTEAFF TGCAGCGCTACGGGACAGCAGAACACTGAAGCTTTCTTT
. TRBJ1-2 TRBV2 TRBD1 CASSGRTGGEYGYTF TGTGCCAGCAGTGGGAGGACAGGGGGGGAATATGGCTACACCTTC
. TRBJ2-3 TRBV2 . CASSTATDTQYF TGTGCCAGCAGCACTGCAACAGATACGCAGTATTTT
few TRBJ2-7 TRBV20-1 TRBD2 CSASSGASGRAASYEQYF TGCAGTGCTAGTAGCGGGGCTAGCGGGAGGGCCGCCTCCTACGAGCAGTACTTC
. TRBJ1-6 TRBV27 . CASSLEGAYNSPLHF TGTGCCAGCAGTTTAGAGGGGGCCTATAATTCACCCCTCCACTTT
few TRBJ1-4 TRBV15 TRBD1 CATSRGQGEEKLFF TGTGCCACCAGCAGAGGGCAGGGGGAGGAAAAACTGTTTTTT
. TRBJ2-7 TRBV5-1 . CASSLGTTYEQYF TGCGCCAGCAGCTTGGGGACTACCTACGAGCAGTACTTC
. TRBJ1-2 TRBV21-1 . CASSARQRLYGYTF TGTGCCAGCAGCGCAAGACAGAGATTATATGGCTACACCTTC
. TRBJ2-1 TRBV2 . CASIGRDLPRNEQFF TGTGCCAGCATTGGAAGGGACTTACCTCGGAATGAGCAGTTCTTC
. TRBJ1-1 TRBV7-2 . CASSLQNWNTEAFF TGTGCCAGCAGCTTACAAAATTGGAACACTGAAGCTTTCTTT
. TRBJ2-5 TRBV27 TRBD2 CASRPRLRLAGEETQYF TGTGCCAGCAGACCGCGGCTAAGGCTAGCGGGCGAGGAGACCCAGTACTTC
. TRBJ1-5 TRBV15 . CATSRVRLAGQPQHF TGTGCCACCAGCAGAGTAAGGTTAGCGGGTCAGCCCCAGCATTTT
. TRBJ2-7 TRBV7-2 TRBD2 CASSRRLAGGSEQYF TGTGCCAGCAGCCGGCGGCTAGCGGGAGGCTCCGAGCAGTACTTC
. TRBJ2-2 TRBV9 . CASSVRWDWANTGELFF TGTGCCAGCAGCGTTCGTTGGGACTGGGCGAACACCGGGGAGCTGTTTTTT
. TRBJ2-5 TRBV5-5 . CASSFKDSLSQETQYF TGTGCCAGCAGCTTCAAGGACTCTCTGAGCCAAGAGACCCAGTACTTC
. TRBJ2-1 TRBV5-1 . CASSLDTYNEQFF TGCGCCAGCAGCTTGGATACATACAATGAGCAGTTCTTC
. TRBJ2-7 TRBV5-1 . CASIDEGGSYEQYF TGCGCCAGCATCGATGAAGGGGGCTCCTACGAGCAGTACTTC
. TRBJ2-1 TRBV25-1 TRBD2 CASSDPTLAGSWNEQFF TGTGCCAGCAGTGACCCTACACTAGCGGGAAGCTGGAATGAGCAGTTCTTC
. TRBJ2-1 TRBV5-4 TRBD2 CASSPGLAAGNEQFF TGTGCCAGCAGCCCGGGACTAGCGGCAGGTAATGAGCAGTTCTTC
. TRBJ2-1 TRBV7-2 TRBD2 CASSGTGTSGNEQFF TGTGCCAGCAGCGGGACCGGGACTAGCGGGAATGAGCAGTTCTTC